In its sample, the clone carrying this T cell receptor (beta chain) was seen once. This record comes from a study of blood T cell repertoires in COVID-19. Study information: T cells, B-cell-depleted T cells, or PBMCs supplied cDNA or gDNA.

Per the original data handling: How many nucleated cells were present was estimated from reference gene primer amplification. Libraries were prepared by immunoSEQ multiplex PCR; TCRdb keeps only in-frame clonotypes and omits some of them. D and trimming come from the DNA, and the V and J calls and clone size come from that table. The sample includes 140,000 to 150,000 clones, approximately 81% of them seen just once. The sequencing input was peripheral blood. This TCR was recovered from a human donor in a cohort sampled during active COVID-19.

The CDR3 is CASSIETGTDTQYF. CDR3 DNA: TGTGCCAGCAGCATCGAGACAGGCACAGATACGCAGTATTTT. The chain carries TRBV5-8 and TRBJ2-3; maybe TRBD1 (5 bases). Germline V gene sequence: CDR1 SGHTS, CDR2 YDEGEE. This CDR3 comprises 14 residues. Trimming shortened V by 4 bases and J by 1 base, and 10 bases separated the two germline ends.